The entry below describes one TCR beta chain. Its specificity is unknown. This specimen belongs to a study of T cells in Graves' hyperthyroidism and ophthalmopathy. Study-wide results and caveats: Before onset, ophthalmopathy was predicted by the model a median approximately 6.6 months earlier.

The CDR3 is 17 amino acids. Trimming removed 2 bases from V and 3 bases from J; junction bases left unmatched: 6. RNA transcripts were the template for amplifying TCR beta CDR3 regions. During a first-round RT-PCR of the TCR CDR3, the HTBI primer set was used. TCRdb called the multiplex PCR reads again in MiXCR, with one record for every CDR3 protein. The table shows about 500,000 distinct CDR3 sequences, with 16% occurring only once. The rearrangement uses TRBV12-3 or TRBV12-4 and TRBJ2-3; 12 positions match TRBD2. The sample taken for sequencing was blood. This receptor was taken from a woman in her 30s with Graves' ophthalmopathy. This chain's CDR3 is CASSLRLAGDRTDTQYF. The DNA for the CDR3 is TGTGCCAGCAGTTTACGACTAGCGGGAGACCGGACAGATACGCAGTATTTT.